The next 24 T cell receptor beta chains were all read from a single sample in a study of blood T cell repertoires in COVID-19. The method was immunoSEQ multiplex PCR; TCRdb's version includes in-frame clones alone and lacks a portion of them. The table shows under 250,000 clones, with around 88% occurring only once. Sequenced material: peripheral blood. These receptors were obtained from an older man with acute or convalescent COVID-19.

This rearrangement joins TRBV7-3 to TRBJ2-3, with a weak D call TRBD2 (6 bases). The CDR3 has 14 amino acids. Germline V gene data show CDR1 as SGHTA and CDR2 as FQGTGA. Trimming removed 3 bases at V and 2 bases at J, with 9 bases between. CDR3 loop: CASSFGGDTDTQYF. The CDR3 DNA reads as TGTGCCAGCAGCTTCGGCGGGGACACAGATACGCAGTATTTT.

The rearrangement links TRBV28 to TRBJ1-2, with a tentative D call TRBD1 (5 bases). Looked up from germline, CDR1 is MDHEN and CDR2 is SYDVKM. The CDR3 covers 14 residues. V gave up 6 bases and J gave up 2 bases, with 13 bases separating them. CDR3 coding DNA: TGTGCCAGCAGGACGGGGGTCCGAAACTATGGCTACACCTTC. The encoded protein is CASRTGVRNYGYTF.

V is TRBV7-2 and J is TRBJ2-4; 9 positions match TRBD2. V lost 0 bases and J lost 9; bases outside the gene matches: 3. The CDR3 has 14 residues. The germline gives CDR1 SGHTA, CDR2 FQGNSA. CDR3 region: CASSLAGTSPIQYF. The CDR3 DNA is TGTGCCAGCAGCTTAGCAGGGACTAGCCCCATTCAGTACTTC.

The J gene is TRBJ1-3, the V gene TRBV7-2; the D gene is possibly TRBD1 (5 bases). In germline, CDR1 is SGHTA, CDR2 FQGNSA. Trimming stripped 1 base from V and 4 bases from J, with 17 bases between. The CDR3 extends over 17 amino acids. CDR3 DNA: TGTGCCAGCAGCTTAGGTGGCACAGGAATCCCCGGAAACACCATATATTTT. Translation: CASSLGGTGIPGNTIYF.

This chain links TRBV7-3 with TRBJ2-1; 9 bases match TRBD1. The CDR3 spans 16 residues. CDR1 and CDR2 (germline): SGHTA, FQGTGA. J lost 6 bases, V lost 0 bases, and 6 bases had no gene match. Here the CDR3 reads CASSLTYGTGTNEQFF. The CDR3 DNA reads TGTGCCAGCAGCTTAACGTACGGGACAGGGACCAATGAGCAGTTCTTC.

CDR3 bases: TGTGCCAGCAGCTTCGGAACGAGGGATCAGCCCCAGCATTTT. Its translation: CASSFGTRDQPQHF. V is TRBV7-9 and J is TRBJ1-5, with D uncertain. V lost 3 bases and J 5 bases, leaving 11 bases between the germline ends. Germline CDR1 reads SEHNR; CDR2 reads FQNEAQ (reference sequence). The CDR3 length is 14 residues.

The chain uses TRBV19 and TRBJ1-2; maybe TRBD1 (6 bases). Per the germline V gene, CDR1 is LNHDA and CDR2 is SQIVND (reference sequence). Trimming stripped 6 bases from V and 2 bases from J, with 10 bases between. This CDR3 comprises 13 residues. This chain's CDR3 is CASRRGGNYGYTF. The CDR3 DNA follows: TGTGCCAGTAGGAGGGGGGGAAACTATGGCTACACCTTC.

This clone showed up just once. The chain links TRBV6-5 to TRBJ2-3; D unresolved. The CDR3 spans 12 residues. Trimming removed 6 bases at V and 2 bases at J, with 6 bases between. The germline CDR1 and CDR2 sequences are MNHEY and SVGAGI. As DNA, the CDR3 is TGTGCCAGCAGGTCTTCCACAGATACGCAGTATTTT. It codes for CASRSSTDTQYF.

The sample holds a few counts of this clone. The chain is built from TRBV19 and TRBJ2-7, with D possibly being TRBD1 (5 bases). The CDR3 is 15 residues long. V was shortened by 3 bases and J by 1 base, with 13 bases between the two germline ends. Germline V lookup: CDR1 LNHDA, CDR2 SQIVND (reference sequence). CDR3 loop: CASSMNLGVSYEQYF. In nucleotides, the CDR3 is TGTGCCAGTAGTATGAATTTAGGGGTTTCCTACGAGCAGTACTTC.

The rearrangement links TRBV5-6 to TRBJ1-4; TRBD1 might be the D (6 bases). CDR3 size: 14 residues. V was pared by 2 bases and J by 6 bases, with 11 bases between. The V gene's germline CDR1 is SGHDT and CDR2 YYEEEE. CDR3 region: CASSLQGGDEKLFF. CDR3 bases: TGTGCCAGCAGCTTACAGGGTGGTGATGAAAAACTGTTTTTT.

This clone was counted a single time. The CDR3 here is CASSWPGANTGELFF. The CDR3 nucleotides read TGTGCCAGCAGCTGGCCGGGGGCGAACACCGGGGAGCTGTTTTTT. The gene calls are TRBV11-1 and TRBJ2-2; the D gene is possibly TRBD2 (6 bases). With 4 bases removed from V and 0 bases from J, the gap between germline ends came to 9 bases. This CDR3 is built from 15 residues. Germline CDR1 is SGHAT and CDR2 is FQDESV (reference sequence).

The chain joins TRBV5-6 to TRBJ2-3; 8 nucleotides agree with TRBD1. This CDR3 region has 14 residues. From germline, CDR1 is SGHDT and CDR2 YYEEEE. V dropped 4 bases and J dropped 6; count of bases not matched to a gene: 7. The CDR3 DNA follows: TGTGCCAGCAGCCCAGGGACAGGAACGGATACGCAGTATTTT. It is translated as CASSPGTGTDTQYF.

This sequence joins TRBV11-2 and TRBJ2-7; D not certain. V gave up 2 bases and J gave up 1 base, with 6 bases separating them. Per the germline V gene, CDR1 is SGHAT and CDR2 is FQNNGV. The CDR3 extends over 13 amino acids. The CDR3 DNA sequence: TGTGCCAGCAGCTTACCCGTTTCCTACGAGCAGTACTTC. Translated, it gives CASSLPVSYEQYF.

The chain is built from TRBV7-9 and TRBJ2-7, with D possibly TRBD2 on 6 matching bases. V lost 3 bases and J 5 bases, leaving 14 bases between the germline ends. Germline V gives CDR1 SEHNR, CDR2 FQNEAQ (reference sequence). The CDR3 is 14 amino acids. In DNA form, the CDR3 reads TGTGCCAGCAGCTTCCCGGGACTCGGAAACGAGCAGTACTTC. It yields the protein CASSFPGLGNEQYF.

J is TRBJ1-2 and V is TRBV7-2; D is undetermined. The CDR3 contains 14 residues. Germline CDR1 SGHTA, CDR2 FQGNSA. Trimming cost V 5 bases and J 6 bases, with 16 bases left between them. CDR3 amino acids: CASSVSGRANGYTF. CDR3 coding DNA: TGTGCCAGCAGCGTATCCGGGAGAGCGAATGGCTACACCTTC.

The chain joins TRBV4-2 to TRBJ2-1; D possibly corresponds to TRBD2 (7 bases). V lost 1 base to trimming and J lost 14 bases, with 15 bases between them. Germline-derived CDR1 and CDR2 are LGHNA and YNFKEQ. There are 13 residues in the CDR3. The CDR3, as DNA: TGTGCCAGCAGCCAAGGGACCCGGGGGGCCGAGTTCTTC. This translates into CASSQGTRGAEFF.

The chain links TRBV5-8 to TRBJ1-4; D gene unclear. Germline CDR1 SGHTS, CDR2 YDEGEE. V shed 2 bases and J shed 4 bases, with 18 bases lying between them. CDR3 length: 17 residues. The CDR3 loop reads CASSFDGSVSLNEKLFF. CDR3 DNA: TGTGCCAGCAGCTTTGATGGCAGCGTGTCACTTAATGAAAAACTGTTTTTT.

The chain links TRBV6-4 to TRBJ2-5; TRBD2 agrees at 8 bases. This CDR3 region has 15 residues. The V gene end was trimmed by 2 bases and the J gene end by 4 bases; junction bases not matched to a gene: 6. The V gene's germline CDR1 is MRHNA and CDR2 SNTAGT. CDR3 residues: CASSDNSGGPETQYF. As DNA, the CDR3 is TGTGCCAGCAGTGACAACTCGGGGGGGCCAGAGACCCAGTACTTC.

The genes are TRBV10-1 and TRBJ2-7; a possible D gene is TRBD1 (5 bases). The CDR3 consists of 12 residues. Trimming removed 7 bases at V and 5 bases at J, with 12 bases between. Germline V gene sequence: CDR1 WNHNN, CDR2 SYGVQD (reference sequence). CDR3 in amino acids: CASKRGRHEQYF. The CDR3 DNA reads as TGCGCCAGCAAAAGGGGAAGGCACGAGCAGTACTTC.

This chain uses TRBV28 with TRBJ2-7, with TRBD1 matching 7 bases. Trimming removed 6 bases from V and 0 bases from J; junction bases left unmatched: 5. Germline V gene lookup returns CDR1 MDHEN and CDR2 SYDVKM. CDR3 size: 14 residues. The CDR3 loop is CASSQTGPSYEQYF. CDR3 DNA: TGTGCCAGCAGCCAGACAGGGCCCTCCTACGAGCAGTACTTC.

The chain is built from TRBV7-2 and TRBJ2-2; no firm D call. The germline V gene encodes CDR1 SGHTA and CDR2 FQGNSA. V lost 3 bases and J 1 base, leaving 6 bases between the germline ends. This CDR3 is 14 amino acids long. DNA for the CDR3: TGTGCCAGCAGCTTTTACATGAACACCGGGGAGCTGTTTTTT. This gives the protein CASSFYMNTGELFF.

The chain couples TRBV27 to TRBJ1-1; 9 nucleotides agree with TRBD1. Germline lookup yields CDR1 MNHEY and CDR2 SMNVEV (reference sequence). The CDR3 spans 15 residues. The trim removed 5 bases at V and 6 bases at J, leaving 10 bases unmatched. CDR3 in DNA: TGTGCCAGCAGTACGGCCGGGACAGGGTACCCTGAAGCTTTCTTT. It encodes CASSTAGTGYPEAFF.

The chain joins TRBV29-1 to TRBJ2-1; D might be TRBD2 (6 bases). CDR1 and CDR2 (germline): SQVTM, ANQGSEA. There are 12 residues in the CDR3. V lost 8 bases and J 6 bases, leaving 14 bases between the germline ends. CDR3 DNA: TGCAGCCCACGTGGTAGCGGCAATGAGCAGTTCTTC. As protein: CSPRGSGNEQFF.

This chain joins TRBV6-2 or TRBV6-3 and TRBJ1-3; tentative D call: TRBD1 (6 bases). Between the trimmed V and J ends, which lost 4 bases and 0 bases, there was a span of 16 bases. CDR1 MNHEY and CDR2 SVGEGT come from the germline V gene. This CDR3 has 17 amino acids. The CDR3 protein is CASSSNNRVGSGNTIYF. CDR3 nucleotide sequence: TGTGCCAGCAGTTCCAACAACAGGGTCGGCTCTGGAAACACCATATATTTT.